This TCR beta chain came from a study of blood T cell repertoires in COVID-19. The wider study: Specimens from acute and convalescent COVID-19 originated in the United States, Italy and Spain. The cDNA or gDNA used as material had been derived from T cells, B-cell-depleted T cells, or PBMCs.

Seattle's enrolled individuals joined amid active infection and were then monitored longitudinally. Sequencing used immunoSEQ multiplex PCR; TCRdb keeps in-frame clones, though not all of them. The table includes around 160,000 clones, around 91% detected once. CDR1 is MNHEY and CDR2 is SVGAGI in the germline V gene. The CDR3 loop spans 16 amino acids. The trim removed 2 bases at V and 5 bases at J, leaving 3 bases unmatched. The V gene is TRBV6-5, the J gene TRBJ2-3, with 14 bases aligning to TRBD2. The specimen sequenced was peripheral blood. This TCR was sampled from a young man with COVID-19, enrolled during active disease. CDR3 sequence (DNA): TGTGCCAGCAGTTACGGACTAGCGGGAGGTCTAGATACGCAGTATTTT. This gives the protein CASSYGLAGGLDTQYF.